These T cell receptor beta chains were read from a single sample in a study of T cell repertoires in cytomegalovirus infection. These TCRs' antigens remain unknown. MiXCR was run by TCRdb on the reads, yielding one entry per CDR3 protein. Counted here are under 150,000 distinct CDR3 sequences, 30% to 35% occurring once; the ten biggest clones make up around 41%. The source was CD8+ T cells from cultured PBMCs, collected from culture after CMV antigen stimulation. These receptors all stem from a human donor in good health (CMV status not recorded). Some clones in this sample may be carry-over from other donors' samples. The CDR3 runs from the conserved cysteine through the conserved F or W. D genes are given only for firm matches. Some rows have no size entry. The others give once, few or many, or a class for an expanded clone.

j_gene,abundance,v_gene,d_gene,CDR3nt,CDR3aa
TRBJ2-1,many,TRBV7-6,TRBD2,TGTGCCAGCAGCCCAGCGAGCGGGGGGACCTACAATGAGCAGTTCTTC,CASSPASGGTYNEQFF
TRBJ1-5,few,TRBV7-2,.,TGTGCCAGCAGCCTAGACGCAGTTAATCAGCCCCAGCATTTT,CASSLDAVNQPQHF
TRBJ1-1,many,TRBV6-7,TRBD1,TGTGCCAGCAGTTACTATCCACACGGCAGGGGGCACACTGAAGCTTTCTTT,CASSYYPHGRGHTEAFF
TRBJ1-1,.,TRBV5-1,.,TGCGCCAGCAGCTGGACATCGGAGGGTACTGAAGCTTTCTTT,CASSWTSEGTEAFF
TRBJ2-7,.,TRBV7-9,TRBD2,TGTGCCAGCAGCTTAACTAACGGGGGGGATTACGAGCAGTACTTC,CASSLTNGGDYEQYF
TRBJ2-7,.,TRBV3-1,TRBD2,TGTGCCAGCAGCCAAGATAATAGCGGGGGGCCAAGCTCCTACGAGCAGTACTTC,CASSQDNSGGPSSYEQYF
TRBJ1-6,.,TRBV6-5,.,TGTGCCAGCAAAAAGAGGGCCCCGGACAAAAGTCAGGCCAATAATTCACCCCTCCACTTT,CASKKRAPDKSQANNSPLHF
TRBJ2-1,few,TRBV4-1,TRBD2,TGCGCCAGCAGCCGAAATAGCGGGGGATCCTACAATGAGCAGTTCTTC,CASSRNSGGSYNEQFF
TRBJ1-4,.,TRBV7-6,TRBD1,TGTGCCAGCAGCTCTCTGACAGACAGGGCAAATGAAAAACTGTTTTTT,CASSSLTDRANEKLFF
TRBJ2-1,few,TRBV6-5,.,TGTGCCAGCAGTTACTCTCCGAACAATGAGCAGTTCTTC,CASSYSPNNEQFF
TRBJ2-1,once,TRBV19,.,TGTGCCAGTAGCAGGGACCACCACAATGAGCAGTTCTTC,CASSRDHHNEQFF
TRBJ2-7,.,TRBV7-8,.,TGTGCCAGCAGCCGATCCGGTACCTACGAGCAGTACTTC,CASSRSGTYEQYF
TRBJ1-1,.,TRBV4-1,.,TGCGCCAGCAGCCAAGTGGTGGGTGGCGGTGAAGCTTTCTTT,CASSQVVGGGEAFF
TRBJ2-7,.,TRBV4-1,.,TGCGCCAGCAGCCAAGGGCAGGGGACCGCCGCCGAGCAGTACTTC,CASSQGQGTAAEQYF
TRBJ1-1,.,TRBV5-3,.,TGTGCCAGCAGCTTGGCGCCAGGGGCCACGAACACTGAAGCTTTCTTT,CASSLAPGATNTEAFF
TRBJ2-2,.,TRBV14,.,TGTGCCAGCAGCCCCCTCGGGAACACCGGGGAGCTGTTTTTT,CASSPLGNTGELFF
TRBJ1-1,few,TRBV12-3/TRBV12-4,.,TGTGCCAGCGCAACAGGGAGGAATGAAGCTTTCTTT,CASATGRNEAFF
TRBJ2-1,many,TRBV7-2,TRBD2,TGTGCCAGCAGCGCCCGGGGGGGCTACAATGAGCAGTTCTTC,CASSARGGYNEQFF
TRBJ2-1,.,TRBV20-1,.,TGCAGTGCTAGAGATTGGGACAACTCCTACAATGAGCAGTTCTTC,CSARDWDNSYNEQFF
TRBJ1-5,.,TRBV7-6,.,TGTGCCAGCAGCTCTTCCGCAGCGTATAGCAATCAGCCCCAGCATTTT,CASSSSAAYSNQPQHF
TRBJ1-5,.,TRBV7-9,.,TGTGCCAGCAGTTCCACAGGGTTGCGTGATCAGCCCCAGCATTTT,CASSSTGLRDQPQHF
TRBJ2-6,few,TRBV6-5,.,TGTGCCAGCAACAGTCAGGCGGCGCGTGGGGCCAACGTCCTGACTTTC,CASNSQAARGANVLTF
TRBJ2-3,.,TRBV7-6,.,TGTGCCAGCAGCCTGGGGGCTGAGTCGACAGATACGCAGTATTTT,CASSLGAESTDTQYF
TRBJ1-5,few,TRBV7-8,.,TGTGCCAGCAGGCCGGGGGGTCGGACGGACTTTAGATTATGGAATCAGCCCCAGCATTTT,CASRPGGRTDFRLWNQPQHF
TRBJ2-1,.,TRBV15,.,TGTGCCACCAGCAAAGGCAGGGACCTAGCCTACAATGTGCAGTTCTTC,CATSKGRDLAYNVQFF
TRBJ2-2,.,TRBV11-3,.,TGTGCCAGCAGAAGCAGGAACACCGGGGAGCTGTTTTTT,CASRSRNTGELFF
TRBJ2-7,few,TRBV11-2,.,TGTGCCAGCAGCCTATTAGGCCGGGACTACGAGCAGTACTTC,CASSLLGRDYEQYF
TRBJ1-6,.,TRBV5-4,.,TGTGCCAGCAGCCGGGGAGACTCACCCCTCCACTTT,CASSRGDSPLHF
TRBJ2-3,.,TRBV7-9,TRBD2,TGTGCCAGCAGCCTCTGGGGGGCCGGGACTAGCGGACCAACCACTAGCACAGATACGCAGTATTTT,CASSLWGAGTSGPTTSTDTQYF
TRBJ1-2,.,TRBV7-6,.,TGTGCCAGCAGCTTAAATCAGGGGATTAACTATGGCTACACCTTC,CASSLNQGINYGYTF
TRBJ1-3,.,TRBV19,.,TGTGCCAGTAGTATCGACACGACCTCTGGAAACACCATATATTTT,CASSIDTTSGNTIYF
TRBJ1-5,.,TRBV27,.,TGTGCCAGCAGTTTATTAGGGGACCCCGGTGGGCCCCAGCATTTT,CASSLLGDPGGPQHF
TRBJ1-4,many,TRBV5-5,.,TGTGCCAGCAGCTTGGAACACCCGGTTCGTACACAGGTTTTT,CASSLEHPVRTQVF
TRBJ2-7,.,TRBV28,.,TGTGCCAGCAGTTTGGATTGGACAGCAACCTCCTACGAGCAGTACTTC,CASSLDWTATSYEQYF
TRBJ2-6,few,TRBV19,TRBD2,TGTGCCAGTAGTATAGATCTGGGAGGGGTAAGAACTGGGGCCAACGTCCTGACTTTC,CASSIDLGGVRTGANVLTF
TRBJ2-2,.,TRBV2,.,TGTGCCAGCGGCCCGGAGCTGTTTTTT,CASGPELFF
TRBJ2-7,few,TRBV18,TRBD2,TGTGCCAGCTCAAAAGCGGGGATTACCTACGAGCAGTACTTC,CASSKAGITYEQYF
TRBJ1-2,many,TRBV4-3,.,TGCGCCAGCAGCAGACGCACTCGGCCTGGGGGTAATGGCTACACCTTC,CASSRRTRPGGNGYTF
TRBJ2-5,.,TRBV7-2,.,TGTGCCAGCAGCTTAGACTGGGAGACCCAGTACTTC,CASSLDWETQYF
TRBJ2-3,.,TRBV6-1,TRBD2,TGTGCCAGCAGTAAGCGGGGGGCTAGCACAGATACGCAGTATTTT,CASSKRGASTDTQYF
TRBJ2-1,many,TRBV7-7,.,TGTGCTAGCAGCAGAGGGGGGTCGAATGAGCAGTTCTTC,CASSRGGSNEQFF
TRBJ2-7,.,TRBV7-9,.,TGTGCCAGCAGCGGTGAGGGACAACCCGAGCAGTACTTC,CASSGEGQPEQYF
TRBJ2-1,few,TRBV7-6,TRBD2,TGTGCCAGCAGCTTAGGGGGTAGCGGGGGTCCGTACAATGAGCAGTTCTTC,CASSLGGSGGPYNEQFF
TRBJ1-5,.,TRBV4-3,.,TGCGCCAGCAGCCAAGAGTTTTCGGGCAGTCAAGATCATAGCAATCAGCCCCAGCATTTT,CASSQEFSGSQDHSNQPQHF
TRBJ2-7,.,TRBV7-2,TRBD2,TGTGCCAGCAGCTTAGCTAGCGGGGATCCCTACGAGCAGTACTTC,CASSLASGDPYEQYF
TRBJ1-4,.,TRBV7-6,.,TGTGCCAGCAGCGGGGCGGCAGCCGGAGAAAAACTGTTTTTT,CASSGAAAGEKLFF
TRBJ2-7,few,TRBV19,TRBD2,TGTGCCAGTAGTACCTCCGGCGGGGGGCCCGTGGACGAGCAGTACTTC,CASSTSGGGPVDEQYF
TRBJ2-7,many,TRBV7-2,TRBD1,TGTGCCAGCAGCTTAGTGCCCGGGGGGGGACAGGGGGCAGGCGAGCAGTACTTC,CASSLVPGGGQGAGEQYF